This T cell receptor beta chain derives from a study of T-cell reconstitution after alpha-beta-depleted transplantation in children. Study-level findings and limits: It was reported that alpha-beta T cells came from several hundred expanded graft clones (about two months after transplant). T-cell numbers and diversity, one year after transplant, stemmed largely from T cells that were newly produced. Some patients' high day-60 TCRbeta diversity was attributed to recipient cells surviving conditioning.

The junction had 6 bases not matched to a gene; V was cut back by 7 bases and J by 3 bases. Germline CDR1 reads SQVTM; CDR2 reads ANQGSEA. The CDR3 consists of 13 residues. Unique molecular identifiers were built into the TCRbeta library. MiXCR, run by TCRdb on the PCR reads, gives a single entry per CDR3 protein. The table lists 350,000 to 500,000 distinct CDR3 sequences, over 40% of them singletons. As to this clonotype: The antigen remains unidentified.

This chain uses TRBV29-1 with TRBJ2-1, with TRBD2 matching 7 bases. Sample: PBMCs, taken before TCRalphabeta/CD19-depleted stem cell transplant. The TCR sequence derives from a girl aged 2 to 10 with aplastic anemia, due to receive a stem cell transplant. In DNA form, the CDR3 reads TGCAGCGAAGCGAGCGGGAACTACAATGAGCAGTTCTTC. Its protein product is CSEASGNYNEQFF.